This TCR beta chain was observed in a study of radiotherapy plus CTLA-4 blockade in lung cancer. Study-level points and caveats: Early blood T cell clone dynamics, with interferon-beta, were reported to best predict response.

Clones were read by immunoSEQ multiplex PCR, and TCRdb kept only the in-frame ones, dropping some. Seen here are 40,000 to 60,000 clones, 82% observed once, and the top ten hold roughly 3.3%. CDR3 length equals 13 residues. The V gene end was trimmed by 4 bases and the J gene end by 4 bases; junction bases not matched to a gene: 2. Germline CDR1 SGDLS, CDR2 YYNGEE. Turning to this clone: Its specificity is unknown.

In chemo-refractory metastatic non-small-cell lung cancer, patients got ipilimumab CTLA-4 blockade together with focal radiation. V usage is TRBV9 and J usage is TRBJ2-1; 7 bases map to TRBD2. This clonotype was sampled from a human donor with non-small cell lung cancer who had stable disease on radiotherapy plus ipilimumab. The sequencing here drew on peripheral blood, taken from a patient treated with radiotherapy plus ipilimumab. CDR3 DNA: TGTGCCAGCAGCCCCGGGGGGTACAATGAGCAGTTCTTC. Encoded protein: CASSPGGYNEQFF.